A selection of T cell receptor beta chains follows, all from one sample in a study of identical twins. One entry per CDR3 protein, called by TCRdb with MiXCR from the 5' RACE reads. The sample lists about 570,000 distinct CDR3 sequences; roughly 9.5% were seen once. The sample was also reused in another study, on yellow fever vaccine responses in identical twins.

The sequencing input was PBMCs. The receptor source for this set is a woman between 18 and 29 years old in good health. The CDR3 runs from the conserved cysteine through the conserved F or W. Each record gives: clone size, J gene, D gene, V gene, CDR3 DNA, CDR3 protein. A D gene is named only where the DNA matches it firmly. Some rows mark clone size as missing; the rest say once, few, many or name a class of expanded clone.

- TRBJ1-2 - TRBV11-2 TGTGCCAGCAGCTTAGGCAGGCTCTATGGCTACACCTTC CASSLGRLYGYTF
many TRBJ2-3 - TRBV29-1 TGCAGCGTTGACGGGACGGATACGCAGTATTTT CSVDGTDTQYF
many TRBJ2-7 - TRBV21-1 TGTGCCAGCAGCAAAAGGGGAACAGGTCGGTACTTC CASSKRGTGRYF
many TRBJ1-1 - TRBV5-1 TGCGCCAGCAGCTTTAGGTCCCCGGGGAAAGCTTTCTTT CASSFRSPGKAFF
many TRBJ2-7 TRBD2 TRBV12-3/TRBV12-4 TGTGCCAGCAGTGTACTAGCGGACGGCGAGCAGTACTTC CASSVLADGEQYF
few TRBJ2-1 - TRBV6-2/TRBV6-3 TGTGCCAGCAGTTCCCTTTTAAAGCTGGACGCCGACAATGAGCAGTTCTTC CASSSLLKLDADNEQFF
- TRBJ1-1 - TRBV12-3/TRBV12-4 TGTGCCAGCAGTTTAGGGTGGCATGGGACATCAGGGGAAGCTTTCTTT CASSLGWHGTSGEAFF
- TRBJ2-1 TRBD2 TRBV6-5 TGTGCCAGCAGTTCTATTAGCGGGGGGGCCAACAATGAGCAGTTCTTC CASSSISGGANNEQFF
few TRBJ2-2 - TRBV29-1 TGCAGCGTAATAACGGGGCCCGGGGAGCTGTTTTTT CSVITGPGELFF
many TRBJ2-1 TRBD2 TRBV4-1 TGCGCCAGCAGCCAAGGGCCTGGACTAGCGGGAAAGGGAAATGAGCAGTTCTTC CASSQGPGLAGKGNEQFF
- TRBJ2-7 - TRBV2 TGTGCCAGCAGTCACTACGGGGAGCAGTACTTC CASSHYGEQYF
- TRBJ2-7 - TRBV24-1 TGTGCCACCAGTGATCGGCGCGAGCAGTACTTC CATSDRREQYF
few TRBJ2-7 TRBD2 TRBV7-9 TGTGCCAGCAGCCCGACTAGCGGGGCGGAACAGTACTTC CASSPTSGAEQYF
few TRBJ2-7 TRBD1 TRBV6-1 TGTGCCAGCAGTGAACGATGGAGACAGGGGGCCTACGAGCAGTACTTC CASSERWRQGAYEQYF
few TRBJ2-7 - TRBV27 TGTGCCAGCAGGACTAGTAAAGGCGGCGAGCAGTACTTC CASRTSKGGEQYF
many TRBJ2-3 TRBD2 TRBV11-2 TGTGCCAGCAGCAGCTTTAGCGGGGGAACAGATACGCAGTATTTT CASSSFSGGTDTQYF
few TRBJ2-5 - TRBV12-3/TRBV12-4 TGTGCCAGCAGGGATAGCGATGGGTACCAAGAGACCCAGTACTTC CASRDSDGYQETQYF
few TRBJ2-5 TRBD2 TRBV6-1 TGTGCCATCACCGAAAAGACTAGCGGGGGGACCCAGTACTTC CAITEKTSGGTQYF
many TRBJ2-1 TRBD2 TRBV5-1 TGCGCCAGCAGGCGGGAGGTCGGCAATGAGCAGTTCTTC CASRREVGNEQFF
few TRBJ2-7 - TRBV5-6 TGTGCCAGCAGCTTGAATCCTAGGGGCCCAGGCGAGCAGTACTTC CASSLNPRGPGEQYF
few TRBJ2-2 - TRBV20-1 TGCAGTGCTAGTGGACTCACAAACACCGGGGAGCTGTTTTTT CSASGLTNTGELFF
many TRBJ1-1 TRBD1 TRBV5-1 TGCGCCAGCAGCGGGGGGACAGGGAACACTGAAGCTTTCTTT CASSGGTGNTEAFF
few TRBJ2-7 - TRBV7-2 TGTGCCAGCAGCTTAAACAAACCCTACGAGCAGTACTTC CASSLNKPYEQYF
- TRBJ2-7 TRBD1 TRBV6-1 TGTGCCAGCAGGGAAAATGACAGGGACGAGCAGTACTTC CASRENDRDEQYF
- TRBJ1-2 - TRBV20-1 TGCAGTGCTATAGTCGTCCGGTCCAGGGGAGCGAACTATGGCTACACCTTC CSAIVVRSRGANYGYTF
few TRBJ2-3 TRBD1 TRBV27 TGTGCCAGCAGTTTTGGGGGACAGGGGGCAGATACGCAGTATTTT CASSFGGQGADTQYF
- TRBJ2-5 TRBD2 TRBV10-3 TGTGCCAAGGGAGGGAAGGATGGCGGCCCAAACCAAGAGACCCAGTACTTC CAKGGKDGGPNQETQYF
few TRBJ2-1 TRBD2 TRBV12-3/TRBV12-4 TGTGCCAGCAGCCTAGCGGGGGGGCCCCACAATGAGCAGTTCTTC CASSLAGGPHNEQFF
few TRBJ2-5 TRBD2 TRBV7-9 TGTGCCAGCAGCTTAGGGACTAGCGGGAGCGGAGGAGAGACCCAGTACTTC CASSLGTSGSGGETQYF
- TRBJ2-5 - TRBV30 TGTGCACATGGCCGGGACATAGGAGAGACCCAGTACTTC CAHGRDIGETQYF
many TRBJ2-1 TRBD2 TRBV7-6 TGTGCCAGCAGCTTAGTTAGGCGGGAGCTCTCCTACAATGAGCAGTTCTTC CASSLVRRELSYNEQFF
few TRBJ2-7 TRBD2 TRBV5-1 TGCGCCAGCAGCTTGGTGTGGGCCGGGACTACCATCTACGAGCAGTACTTC CASSLVWAGTTIYEQYF
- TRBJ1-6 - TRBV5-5 TGTGCCAGCACCATAAGAGACATGCGCAACTCCTATAATTCACCCCTCCACTTT CASTIRDMRNSYNSPLHF
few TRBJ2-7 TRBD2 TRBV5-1 TGCGCCAGCAGCCCCCAAATATCTAGCGGGGCCTACGAGCAGTACTTC CASSPQISSGAYEQYF
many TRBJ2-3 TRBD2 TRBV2 TGTGCCAGCATACCCGACGGGGGACTAGCGGACCTGAGGGAGTATTTT CASIPDGGLADLREYF
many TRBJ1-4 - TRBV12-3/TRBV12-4 TGTGCCAGCAGTTTTAAGGGGGGCGGTGAAAAACTGTTTTTT CASSFKGGGEKLFF
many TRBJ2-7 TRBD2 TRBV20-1 TGCAGTGCTGCCCCCCCTCTAGCGGGAGGGTACGAGCAGTACTTC CSAAPPLAGGYEQYF
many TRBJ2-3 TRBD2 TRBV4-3 TGCGCCAGCAGCCAAGAACGGCCCGCGGGAGGGTTTAGAAGTACTACGCAGTATTTT CASSQERPAGGFRSTTQYF
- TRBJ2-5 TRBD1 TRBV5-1 TGCGCCAGCAGCTTGGGAGCCCGGACAGGGCAAGAGACCCAGTACTTC CASSLGARTGQETQYF
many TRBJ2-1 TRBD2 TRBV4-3 TGCGCCAGCAGCCAAGATCTGGAGCGGGAGGCATACAATGAGCAGTTCTTC CASSQDLEREAYNEQFF
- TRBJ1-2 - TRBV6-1 TGTGCCAGCACCTTCAGGAGCCGTAACTATGGCTACACCTTC CASTFRSRNYGYTF
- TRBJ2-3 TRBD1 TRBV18 TGTGCCAGCTCGCCCACAGGGGGAGGCACAGATACGCAGTATTTT CASSPTGGGTDTQYF
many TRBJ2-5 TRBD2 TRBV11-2 TGTGCCAGCAGCTTAGTCCCTAGCGGGAGTGCCCAAGAGACCCAGTACTTC CASSLVPSGSAQETQYF
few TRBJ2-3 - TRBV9 TGTGCCAGCAGCGGTGGAGGCCCTACAGATACGCAGTATTTT CASSGGGPTDTQYF
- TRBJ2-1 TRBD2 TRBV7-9 TGTGCCAGCAGCCAGACTAGCGGGGGAGGCTATGAGCAGTTCTTC CASSQTSGGGYEQFF
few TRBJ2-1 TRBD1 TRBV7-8 TGTGCCAGCAGCTCGACCGGGACAGGGGAGTTCAATACTCCCTACAATGAGCAGTTCTTC CASSSTGTGEFNTPYNEQFF
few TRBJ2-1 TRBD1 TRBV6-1 TGTGCCAGCAGTCCCGGGACAGTGTGGGGGCGGTACAATGAGCAGTTCTTC CASSPGTVWGRYNEQFF
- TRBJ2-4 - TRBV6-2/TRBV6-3 TGTGCCAGCAGTTACGGGGGATTGGGCAAAAACATTCAGTACTTC CASSYGGLGKNIQYF
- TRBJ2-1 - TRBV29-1 TGCAGCGTTGAATCCTTGACGGTCAATGAGCAGTTCTTC CSVESLTVNEQFF